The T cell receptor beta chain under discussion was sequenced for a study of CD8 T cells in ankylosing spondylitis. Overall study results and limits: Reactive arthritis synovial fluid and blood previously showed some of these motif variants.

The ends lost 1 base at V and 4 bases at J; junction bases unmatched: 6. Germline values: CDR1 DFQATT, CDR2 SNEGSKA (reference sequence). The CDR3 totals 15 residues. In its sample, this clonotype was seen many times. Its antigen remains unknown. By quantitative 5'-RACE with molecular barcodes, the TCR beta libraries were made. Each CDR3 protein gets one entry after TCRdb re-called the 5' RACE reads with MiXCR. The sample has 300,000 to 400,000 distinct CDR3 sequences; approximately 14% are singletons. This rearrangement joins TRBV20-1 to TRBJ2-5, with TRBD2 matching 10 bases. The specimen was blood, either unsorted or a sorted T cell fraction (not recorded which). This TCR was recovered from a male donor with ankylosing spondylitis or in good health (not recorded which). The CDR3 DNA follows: TGCAGTGCTAGAGGCCTAGCGGGAGTAGGAGAGACCCAGTACTTC. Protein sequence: CSARGLAGVGETQYF.